Listed here are 13 T cell receptor beta chains from one sample, sequenced in a study of early T cells in non-severe SARS-CoV-2 infection. Each CDR3 protein is one row after TCRdb ran MiXCR on the 5' RACE reads. In the table there are tens of thousands of distinct CDR3 sequences, around 13% of which are singletons. Specimen: whole blood. The receptors derive from an adult who was a healthcare worker with PCR-confirmed SARS-CoV-2 infection or an uninfected control (not recorded which).

This clonotype was observed many times. The chain recombines TRBV6-2 or TRBV6-3 with TRBJ1-2; a weak D match, TRBD1 (6 bases). The CDR3 runs to 14 residues. The V end was cut by 5 bases, the J end by 4 bases, with 14 bases between. Germline assignment: CDR1 MNHEY and CDR2 SVGEGT. The CDR3 reads CASSRDTEVYGYTF. The CDR3, as DNA: TGTGCCAGCAGTCGGGACACCGAGGTCTATGGCTACACCTTC.

This clonotype came up many times. The chain has TRBV6-5 and TRBJ2-1; the D is unclear. Between the trimmed V and J ends, which lost 6 bases and 0 bases, there was a span of 9 bases. The germline CDR1 and CDR2 sequences are MNHEY and SVGAGI. The CDR3 contains 14 residues. In nucleotides, the CDR3 is TGTGCCAGCAGCCGGACCTTCTCCTACAATGAGCAGTTCTTC. Translated, it gives CASSRTFSYNEQFF.

This clonotype was detected only once. V usage is TRBV12-3 or TRBV12-4 and J usage is TRBJ2-4; D possibly uses TRBD1 or TRBD2 (5 bases each). Trimming shortened V by 5 bases and J by 1 base, and 21 bases separated the two germline ends. The CDR3 runs 18 residues. CDR3 residues: CASSISWPGPGAKNIQYF. The CDR3 DNA reads as TGTGCCAGCAGTATCTCGTGGCCGGGACCCGGGGCCAAAAACATTCAGTACTTC.

This clonotype showed up many times. V is TRBV6-2 or TRBV6-3 and J is TRBJ2-1, with unresolved D. Trimming removed 8 bases at V and 0 bases at J, with 11 bases between. Looked up from germline, CDR1 is MNHEY and CDR2 is SVGEGT. The CDR3 spans 14 residues. This CDR3 is CASRMASSYNEQFF. The CDR3 DNA reads as TGTGCCAGCCGGATGGCGAGCTCCTACAATGAGCAGTTCTTC.

This clonotype was seen many times. The chain combines TRBV7-9 with TRBJ2-7; no firm D call. CDR3 size: 12 residues. The V gene lost 5 bases and the J gene lost 4 bases, with 9 bases spanning the gap. Germline CDR1 reads SEHNR; CDR2 reads FQNEAQ (reference sequence). The chain's CDR3 is CASSDGKYEQYF. In DNA form, the CDR3 reads TGTGCCAGCAGCGATGGGAAGTACGAGCAGTACTTC.

This clonotype was counted many times. The genes are TRBV12-3 or TRBV12-4 and TRBJ2-1; D is uncertain. There are 14 residues in the CDR3. Trimming took off 6 bases at V and 6 bases at J, with 15 bases between the two ends. The CDR3 DNA reads TGTGCCAGCAGCAGAACAAGCCAGAGCAATGAGCAGTTCTTC. This translates into CASSRTSQSNEQFF.

In its sample, this clonotype was seen many times. The chain links TRBV7-2 to TRBJ2-7; 7 bases are shared with TRBD1. Trimming cost V 5 bases and J 5 bases; bases outside gene matches: 9. Germline V CDR1 and CDR2: SGHTA, FQGNSA. This CDR3 region has 14 residues. The CDR3 DNA reads TGTGCCAGCAGCCCACAGACAGGGACCCACGAGCAGTACTTC. Encoded protein: CASSPQTGTHEQYF.

In its sample, this clonotype was seen many times. The chain couples TRBV29-1 to TRBJ1-2; D is perhaps TRBD1 (6 bases). CDR3 size: 12 residues. CDR1 SQVTM and CDR2 ANQGSEA come from the germline V gene. The V end was cut by 7 bases, the J end by 2 bases, with 11 bases between. The CDR3 spells CSGGDTNYGYTF. In DNA, the CDR3 is TGCAGCGGGGGGGACACAAACTATGGCTACACCTTC. The whole variable domain, filled in from reference TRBV29-1 and TRBJ1-2, reads SAVISQKPSRDICQRGTSLTIQCQVDSQVTMMFWYRQQPGQSLTLIATANQGSEATYESGFVIDKFPISRPNLTFSTLTVSNMSPEDSSIYLCSGGDTNYGYTFGSGTRLTVV.

This clonotype was recorded many times. V and J are TRBV29-1 and TRBJ2-1; 7 positions match TRBD2. Germline trimming cut 5 bases from V and 7 bases from J; bases unmatched to any gene: 17. Germline V gene lookup returns CDR1 SQVTM and CDR2 ANQGSEA. The CDR3 runs 16 residues. CDR3 loop: CSVIPPGREIINEQFF. In DNA, the CDR3 is TGCAGCGTTATACCCCCGGGGAGGGAAATCATAAATGAGCAGTTCTTC.

The chain combines TRBV6-5 with TRBJ2-3; possibly TRBD1 for D (5 bases). CDR1 and CDR2 (germline): MNHEY, SVGAGI. Trimming took off 6 bases at V and 0 bases at J, with 10 bases between the two ends. The CDR3 length is 14 residues. The CDR3 nucleotides read TGTGCCAGCAGGAAAACAGGTAGCACAGATACGCAGTATTTT. It translates to CASRKTGSTDTQYF.

This clonotype was counted ten times or more. This chain links TRBV20-1 with TRBJ2-1; a possible D gene is TRBD1 (6 bases). CDR3 size: 13 residues. From germline, CDR1 is DFQATT and CDR2 SNEGSKA (reference sequence). Trimming removed 0 bases at V and 9 bases at J, with 12 bases between. DNA of the CDR3: TGCAGTGCTAGAGATCGGGTCAGGGGTGAGCAGTTCTTC. Amino acids: CSARDRVRGEQFF.

This clonotype was detected many times. The chain uses TRBV28 and TRBJ2-7; D is ambiguous. Trimming left V 7 bases short and J 3 bases short, with 16 bases between. The CDR3 is 14 residues long. Germline V gene sequence: CDR1 MDHEN, CDR2 SYDVKM. CDR3 residues: CASTTMAPYYEQYF. CDR3 coding DNA: TGTGCCAGCACCACAATGGCCCCTTACTACGAGCAGTACTTC.

This clonotype was counted ten times or more. J is TRBJ2-7 and V is TRBV28, with 9 bases lining up with TRBD1. CDR1 is MDHEN and CDR2 is SYDVKM in the germline V gene. Trimming at V came to 6 bases and at J to 2 bases, leaving 8 bases not matched to a gene. The CDR3 has 15 amino acids. This CDR3 is CASRRTGGAAYEQYF. CDR3 bases: TGTGCCAGCAGGCGTACAGGGGGCGCGGCCTACGAGCAGTACTTC.